This record looks at one TCR beta chain sequence and its context. Trimming took 7 bases from V and 5 from J, leaving 14 bases between them. Germline V gene sequence: CDR1 SQVTM, CDR2 ANQGSEA. The CDR3 is 12 amino acids. These data come from a study of OX40 agonist ivuxolimab in advanced cancers. Across the whole study: A male proportion of 82.7% was recorded, with mean age about 60 years and range roughly 23 to 79.

Method: immunoSEQ multiplex PCR; TCRdb's copy keeps in-frame clones and lacks some. The sample includes more than 70,000 clones, about 89% of them seen just once. The receptor comes from an adult with an advanced solid tumor such as melanoma, head and neck, liver or kidney cancer. The rearrangement links TRBV29-1 to TRBJ1-1, with D possibly matching TRBD1 (6 bases). Specimen: CD4+ or CD8+ T cells sorted from blood, collected in a trial of the OX40 agonist ivuxolimab. The CDR3 coding sequence is TGCAGCGAGGACAGCGGAGGGACTGAAGCTTTCTTT. Its protein product is CSEDSGGTEAFF.